This T cell receptor (beta chain) was sequenced in a study of blood T cell repertoires in COVID-19. Profiled with immunoSEQ multiplex PCR; TCRdb holds only in-frame clones, not every one. The data show approximately 70,000 clones, with over 60% seen just once and 14% to 15% held by the top ten. With 6 bases removed from V and 7 bases from J, the gap between germline ends came to 12 bases. CDR3 length: 12 residues. Germline CDR1 reads LNHDA; CDR2 reads SQIVND (reference sequence). This clonotype originated in a man in his sixties with COVID-19, enrolled during active disease. The chain recombines TRBV19 with TRBJ1-1, with a tentative D call TRBD1 (6 bases). The sequenced sample consisted of peripheral blood. CDR3 loop: CASSLQGGEAFF. The CDR3 region has the DNA TGTGCCAGTAGCCTACAGGGCGGTGAAGCTTTCTTT.